The table lists the clone carrying this T cell receptor beta chain with a count of one. From germline, CDR1 is SGHNT and CDR2 YYREEE (reference sequence). This CDR3 has 14 amino acids. V was pared by 0 bases and J by 6 bases, with 4 bases of the junction left unmatched. The data are from a study of blood T cell repertoires in COVID-19. Study overall: Collection of acute and convalescent COVID-19 samples took place in the United States, Italy and Spain. In each case, the material was cDNA or gDNA derived from T cells, B-cell-depleted T cells, or PBMCs.

Method: immunoSEQ multiplex PCR; TCRdb's copy keeps in-frame clones and lacks some. The sample includes approximately 90,000 clones, about 80% of them seen just once. The chain has TRBV5-4 and TRBJ2-7; 9 nucleotides match TRBD2. This receptor was taken from an elderly woman with acute or convalescent COVID-19. Sequencing input: peripheral blood. The CDR3 DNA sequence: TGTGCCAGCAGCTTGGGCGGGAGGGCCGGCGAGCAGTACTTC. As protein: CASSLGGRAGEQYF.